This record covers a single TCR beta chain. The specificity of this receptor is unknown. Qualities for individual bases were not recorded, and no much larger clone is one base off. The record originates from a study of control samples from healthy donors and cancer patients (dated by TCRdb to the early 2020s). The CDR3 runs 15 residues from the cysteine to the phenylalanine. Only the CDR3 part of the read is kept: 45 bases, read in frame from the first base. CDR1 and CDR2 are drawn from the germline V gene: SGHDN, FVKESK. Trimming at the junction amounts to 0 bases on V and 4 bases on J, and the germline ends lie 12 bases apart. The library was made by the immunoSEQ multiplex PCR assay. TCRdb took this table from immuneACCESS and kept in-frame rearrangements with V and J called. Such tables lack part of the clones; where checked against another copy, unresolved V genes explain under half of the gap, and the rest is unexplained. In this sample the table shows 130,000 or so clones, roughly nine tenths of which occur a single time. 6% to 9% of the sample goes to the ten largest clones.

This receptor was taken from a man between 18 and 29 years old in good health. The chain is made from TRBV14 and TRBJ1-2, and TRBD1 may be the D gene, going by 5 matching bases. The sample consisted of blood. The sequenced DNA is TGTGCCAGCAGCCAAGATAGGAGACAGCTCTATGGCTACACCTTC. Translated, it gives CASSQDRRQLYGYTF.